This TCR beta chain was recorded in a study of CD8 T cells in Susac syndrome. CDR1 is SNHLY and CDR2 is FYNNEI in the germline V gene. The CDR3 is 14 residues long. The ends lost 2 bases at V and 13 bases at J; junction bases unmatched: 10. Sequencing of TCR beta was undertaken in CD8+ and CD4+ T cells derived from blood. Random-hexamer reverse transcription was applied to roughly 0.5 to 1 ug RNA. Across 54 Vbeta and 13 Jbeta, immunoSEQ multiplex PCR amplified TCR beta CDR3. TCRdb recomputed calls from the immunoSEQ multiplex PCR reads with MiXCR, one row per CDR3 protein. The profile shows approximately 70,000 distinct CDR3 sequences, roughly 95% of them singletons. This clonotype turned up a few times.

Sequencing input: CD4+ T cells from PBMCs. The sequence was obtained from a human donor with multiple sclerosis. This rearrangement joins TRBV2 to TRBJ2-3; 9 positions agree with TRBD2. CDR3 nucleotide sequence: TGTGCCAGCAGTGAACCACTAGCGGGCCCAAATAAGTATTTT. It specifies CASSEPLAGPNKYF.